The rows below give T cell receptor beta chains drawn from one sample of a study of T cell responses to AZD1222 COVID-19 vaccine. The repertoire was sequenced with immunoSEQ multiplex PCR; TCRdb's copy has only in-frame clones and lacks some. The sample shows fewer than 200,000 clones, 90% of them seen only once. Sequenced here: peripheral blood, sampled on day 0 of AZD1222 vaccination. These receptor sequences come from an adult in good health. The CDR3 runs from the conserved cysteine through the conserved F or W. Each record gives: J gene, V gene, D gene, clone size, CDR3 protein, CDR3 DNA. D genes are given only for firm matches. For some rows the clone size is stated as once, few or many, or as a class when expanded; others skip it.

j_call: TRBJ1-2
v_call: TRBV30
d_call: NA
clone_size: NA
cdr3_aa: CAWTSQGTYYGYTF
cdr3_nt: TGTGCCTGGACTTCTCAGGGAACCTACTATGGCTACACCTTC

j_call: TRBJ1-6
v_call: TRBV19
d_call: NA
clone_size: NA
cdr3_aa: CASSTDTGSNSPLHF
cdr3_nt: TGTGCCAGTAGTACCGACACAGGGTCCAATTCACCCCTCCACTTT

j_call: TRBJ2-5
v_call: TRBV4-2
d_call: NA
clone_size: NA
cdr3_aa: CASSQDQLGQETQYF
cdr3_nt: TGTGCCAGCAGCCAAGATCAACTAGGGCAAGAGACCCAGTACTTC

j_call: TRBJ1-2
v_call: TRBV28
d_call: NA
clone_size: NA
cdr3_aa: CASSPGHVAENYGYTF
cdr3_nt: TGTGCCAGCAGTCCAGGACACGTCGCGGAAAACTATGGCTACACCTTC

j_call: TRBJ2-7
v_call: TRBV3-1/TRBV3-2
d_call: NA
clone_size: NA
cdr3_aa: CASSQGRVHEQYF
cdr3_nt: TGTGCCAGCAGCCAAGGGAGGGTGCACGAGCAGTACTTC

j_call: TRBJ1-1
v_call: TRBV9
d_call: TRBD1
clone_size: NA
cdr3_aa: CASSLRDRQETQAFF
cdr3_nt: TGTGCCAGCAGCCTCAGGGACAGGCAGGAGACTCAAGCTTTCTTT

j_call: TRBJ2-2
v_call: TRBV4-3
d_call: NA
clone_size: NA
cdr3_aa: CASSLRTGNTGELFF
cdr3_nt: TGCGCCAGCAGCCTACGGACGGGGAACACCGGGGAGCTGTTTTTT

j_call: TRBJ1-5
v_call: TRBV28
d_call: TRBD1
clone_size: NA
cdr3_aa: CASAIPQGASNQPQHF
cdr3_nt: TGTGCCAGCGCCATTCCCCAGGGGGCGAGCAATCAGCCCCAGCATTTT

j_call: TRBJ1-5
v_call: TRBV30
d_call: NA
clone_size: NA
cdr3_aa: CAWSPTGNQPQHF
cdr3_nt: TGTGCCTGGAGCCCCACAGGGAATCAGCCCCAGCATTTT

j_call: TRBJ1-3
v_call: TRBV6-6
d_call: NA
clone_size: NA
cdr3_aa: CASSRGSGNTIYF
cdr3_nt: TGTGCCTCTAGCAGGGGCTCTGGAAACACCATATATTTT

j_call: TRBJ2-5
v_call: TRBV9
d_call: NA
clone_size: once
cdr3_aa: CASSVDYGPVETQYF
cdr3_nt: TGTGCCAGCAGCGTAGATTACGGCCCCGTGGAGACCCAGTACTTC

j_call: TRBJ2-7
v_call: TRBV5-1
d_call: TRBD1
clone_size: NA
cdr3_aa: CASSLGARTGSSYEQYF
cdr3_nt: TGCGCCAGCAGCTTGGGGGCCCGGACAGGGAGCTCCTACGAGCAGTACTTC

j_call: TRBJ1-6
v_call: TRBV10-3
d_call: NA
clone_size: NA
cdr3_aa: CAISLGSYNSPLHF
cdr3_nt: TGTGCCATCAGCCTGGGGTCCTATAATTCACCCCTCCACTTT

j_call: TRBJ2-7
v_call: TRBV2
d_call: TRBD1
clone_size: NA
cdr3_aa: CASRARGQEAQYF
cdr3_nt: TGTGCCAGCAGAGCCAGGGGACAGGAGGCGCAGTACTTC

j_call: TRBJ2-7
v_call: TRBV7-4
d_call: TRBD1
clone_size: NA
cdr3_aa: CATPGTGDYEQYF
cdr3_nt: TGTGCCACTCCCGGGACAGGGGACTACGAGCAGTACTTC

j_call: TRBJ1-2
v_call: TRBV7-9
d_call: NA
clone_size: NA
cdr3_aa: CASSSYRQYYTF
cdr3_nt: TGTGCCAGCAGCTCGTACAGACAGTACTACACCTTC

j_call: TRBJ2-7
v_call: TRBV4-2
d_call: TRBD1
clone_size: NA
cdr3_aa: CASSQAPRSGGASLSYEQYF
cdr3_nt: TGTGCCAGCAGCCAAGCCCCGAGGTCAGGGGGCGCGTCCCTCTCCTACGAGCAGTACTTC

j_call: TRBJ1-2
v_call: TRBV28
d_call: NA
clone_size: NA
cdr3_aa: CATDYSLRTAYLGYGYTF
cdr3_nt: TGTGCCACCGACTATTCCCTACGGACTGCTTATCTGGGCTATGGCTACACCTTC